This T cell receptor (beta chain) appears in the sequencing data of a study of T cell changes during pregnancy in multiple sclerosis. CDR3 length equals 13 residues. Germline V gene data show CDR1 as WSHSY and CDR2 as SAAADI. The junction had 2 bases not matched to a gene; V was cut back by 8 bases and J by 0 bases. Profiled with immunoSEQ multiplex PCR; TCRdb holds only in-frame clones, not every one. The table records about 39,000 clones, 80% to 95% of them present only once. This chain joins TRBV10-2 and TRBJ2-7, with 9 nucleotides matching TRBD1. The material sequenced was CD4+ T cells from peripheral blood mononuclear cells, taken after pregnancy. The receptor's source is a female donor in good health, enrolled as a control in a pregnancy study. CDR3: CASRTGVSYEQYF. The CDR3 coding sequence is TGCGCCAGCCGGACAGGGGTCTCCTACGAGCAGTACTTC.